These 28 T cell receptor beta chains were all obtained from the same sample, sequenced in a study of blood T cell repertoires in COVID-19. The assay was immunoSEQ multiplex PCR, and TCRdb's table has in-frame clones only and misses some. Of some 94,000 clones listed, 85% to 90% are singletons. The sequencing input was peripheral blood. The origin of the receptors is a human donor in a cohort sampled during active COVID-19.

CDR3 DNA sequence: TGTGCCAGCAGCCCCGGTGGGACAGGGGGGTACACCATATATTTT. This encodes CASSPGGTGGYTIYF. This sequence joins TRBV5-4 and TRBJ1-3; 11 bases align to TRBD1. This CDR3 comprises 15 residues. The germline V gene has CDR1 SGHNT and CDR2 YYREEE (reference sequence). Germline trimming cut 4 bases from V and 8 bases from J; bases unmatched to any gene: 8.

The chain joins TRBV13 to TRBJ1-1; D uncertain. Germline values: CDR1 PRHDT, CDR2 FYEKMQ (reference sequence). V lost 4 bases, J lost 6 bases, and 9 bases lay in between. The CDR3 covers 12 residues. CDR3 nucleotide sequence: TGTGCCAGCAGCTCCCAGACTGCTGAAGCTTTCTTT. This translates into CASSSQTAEAFF.

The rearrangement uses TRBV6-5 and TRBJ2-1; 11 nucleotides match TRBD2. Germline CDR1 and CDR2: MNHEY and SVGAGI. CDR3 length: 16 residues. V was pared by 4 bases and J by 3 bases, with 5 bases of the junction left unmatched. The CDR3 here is CASSSPTSGVYNEQFF. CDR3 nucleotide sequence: TGTGCCAGCAGTTCCCCGACTAGCGGGGTCTACAATGAGCAGTTCTTC.

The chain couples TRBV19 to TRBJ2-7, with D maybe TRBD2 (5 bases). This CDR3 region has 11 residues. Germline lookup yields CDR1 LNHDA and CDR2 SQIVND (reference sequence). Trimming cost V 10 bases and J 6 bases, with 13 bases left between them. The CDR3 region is CATKGGGEQYF. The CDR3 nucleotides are TGTGCCACCAAAGGAGGAGGCGAGCAGTACTTC.

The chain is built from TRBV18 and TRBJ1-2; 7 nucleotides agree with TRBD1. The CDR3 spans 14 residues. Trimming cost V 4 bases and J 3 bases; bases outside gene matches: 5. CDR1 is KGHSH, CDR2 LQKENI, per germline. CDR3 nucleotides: TGTGCCAGCTCACAGACCGACAGGGACTATGGCTACACCTTC. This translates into CASSQTDRDYGYTF.

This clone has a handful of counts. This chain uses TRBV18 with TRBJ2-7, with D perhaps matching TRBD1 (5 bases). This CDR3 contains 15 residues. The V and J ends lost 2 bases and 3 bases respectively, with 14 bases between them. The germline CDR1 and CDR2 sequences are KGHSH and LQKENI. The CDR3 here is CASSPRTTSDYEQYF. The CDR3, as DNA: TGTGCCAGCTCACCAAGGACAACCTCGGACTACGAGCAGTACTTC.

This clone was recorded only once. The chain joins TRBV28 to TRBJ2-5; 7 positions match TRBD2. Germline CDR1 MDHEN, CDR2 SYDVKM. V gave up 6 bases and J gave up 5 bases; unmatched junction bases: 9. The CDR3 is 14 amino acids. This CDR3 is CASRTVNGRETQYF. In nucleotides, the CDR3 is TGTGCCAGCAGAACCGTCAACGGGAGGGAGACCCAGTACTTC.

CDR3 DNA: TGTGCCAGTAGTATAGAACGCGTAGCGGGCTACACAGATACGCAGTATTTT. Residues: CASSIERVAGYTDTQYF. The chain links TRBV19 to TRBJ2-3; 7 nucleotides match TRBD2. CDR3 length equals 17 residues. Germline loops: CDR1 LNHDA, CDR2 SQIVND (reference sequence). With V trimmed by 0 bases and J by 2 bases, 8 bases remained unmatched.

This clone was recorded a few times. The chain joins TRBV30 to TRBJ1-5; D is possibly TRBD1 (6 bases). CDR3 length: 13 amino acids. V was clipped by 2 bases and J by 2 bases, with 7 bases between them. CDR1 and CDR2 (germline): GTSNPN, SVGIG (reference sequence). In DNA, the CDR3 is TGTGCCTGGAGTCACAGGGGCAATCAGCCCCAGCATTTT. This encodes CAWSHRGNQPQHF.

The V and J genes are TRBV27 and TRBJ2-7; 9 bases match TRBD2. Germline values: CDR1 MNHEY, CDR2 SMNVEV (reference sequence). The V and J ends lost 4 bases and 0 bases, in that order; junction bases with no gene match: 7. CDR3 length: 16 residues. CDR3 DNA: TGTGCCAGCAGTTCGTTAGCTAGCGGGATCTCCTACGAGCAGTACTTC. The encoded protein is CASSSLASGISYEQYF.

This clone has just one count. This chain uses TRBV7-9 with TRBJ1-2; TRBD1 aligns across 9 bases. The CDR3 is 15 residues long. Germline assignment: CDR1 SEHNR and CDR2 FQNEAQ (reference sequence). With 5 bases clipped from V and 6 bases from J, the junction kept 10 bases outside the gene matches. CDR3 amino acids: CASSIVGTGSDGYTF. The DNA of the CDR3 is TGTGCCAGCAGCATTGTAGGGACAGGGTCCGATGGCTACACCTTC. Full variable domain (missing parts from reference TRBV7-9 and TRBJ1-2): DTGVSQNPRHKITKRGQNVTFRCDPISEHNRLYWYRQTLGQGPEFLTYFQNEAQLEKSRLLSDRFSAERPKGSFSTLEIQRTEQGDSAMYLCASSIVGTGSDGYTFGSGTRLTVV.

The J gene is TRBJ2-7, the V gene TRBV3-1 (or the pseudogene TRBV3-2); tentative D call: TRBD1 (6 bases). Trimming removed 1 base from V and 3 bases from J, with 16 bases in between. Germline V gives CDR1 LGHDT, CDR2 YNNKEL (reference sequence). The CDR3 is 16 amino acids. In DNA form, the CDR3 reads TGTGCCAGCAGCCAAGCTATCAGGACAGCCATCTACGAGCAGTACTTC. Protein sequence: CASSQAIRTAIYEQYF.

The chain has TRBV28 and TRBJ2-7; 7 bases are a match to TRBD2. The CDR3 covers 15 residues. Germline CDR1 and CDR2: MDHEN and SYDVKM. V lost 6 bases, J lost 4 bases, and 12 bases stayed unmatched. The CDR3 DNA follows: TGTGCCAGCAGCTCTCTAGCGGCCCCGGGGTACGAGCAGTACTTC. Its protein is CASSSLAAPGYEQYF.

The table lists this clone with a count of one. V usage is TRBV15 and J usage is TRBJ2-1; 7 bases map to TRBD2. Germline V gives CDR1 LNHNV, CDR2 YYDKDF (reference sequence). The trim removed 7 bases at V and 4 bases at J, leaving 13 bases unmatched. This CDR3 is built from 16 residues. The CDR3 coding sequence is TGTGCCACCAAGGGAACGGGAGGCCCTAGGTACAATGAGCAGTTCTTC. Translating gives CATKGTGGPRYNEQFF.

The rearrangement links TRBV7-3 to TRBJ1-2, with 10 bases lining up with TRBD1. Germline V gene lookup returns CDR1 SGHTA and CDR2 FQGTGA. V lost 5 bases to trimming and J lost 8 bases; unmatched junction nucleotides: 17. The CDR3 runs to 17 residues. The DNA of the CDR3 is TGTGCCAGCAGCCCAGGCAATTTAGGGACAGGGGAGCGGGGCTACACCTTC. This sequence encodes CASSPGNLGTGERGYTF.

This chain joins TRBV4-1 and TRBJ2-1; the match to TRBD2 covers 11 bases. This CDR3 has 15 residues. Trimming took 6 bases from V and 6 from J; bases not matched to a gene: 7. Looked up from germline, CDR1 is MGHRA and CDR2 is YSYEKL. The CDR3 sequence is CASRDGGLAANEQFF. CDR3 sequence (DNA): TGCGCCAGCAGGGACGGGGGACTAGCGGCCAATGAGCAGTTCTTC.

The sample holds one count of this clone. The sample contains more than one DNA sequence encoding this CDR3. This CDR3 reads CATSDLGQGNTGELFF. The CDR3 DNA reads TGTGCCACCAGTGACCTGGGACAGGGGAACACCGGGGAGCTGTTTTTT. The genes are TRBV24-1 and TRBJ2-2; TRBD1 matches at 9 bases. This CDR3 is built from 16 residues. J was trimmed by 1 base and V by 4 bases; bases with no gene match: 3. CDR1 is KGHDR and CDR2 is SFDVKD in the germline V gene.

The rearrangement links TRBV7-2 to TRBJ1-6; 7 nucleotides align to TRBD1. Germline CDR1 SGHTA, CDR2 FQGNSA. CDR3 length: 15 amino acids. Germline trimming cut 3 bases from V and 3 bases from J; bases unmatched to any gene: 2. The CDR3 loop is CASSFTGDYNSPLHF. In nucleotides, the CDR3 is TGTGCCAGCAGCTTTACAGGGGACTATAATTCACCCCTCCACTTT.

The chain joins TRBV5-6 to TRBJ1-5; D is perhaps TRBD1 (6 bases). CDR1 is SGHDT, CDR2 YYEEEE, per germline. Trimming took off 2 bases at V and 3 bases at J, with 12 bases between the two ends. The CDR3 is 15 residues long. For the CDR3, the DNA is TGTGCCAGCAGCTTCGGGACATCCGACAATCAGCCCCAGCATTTT. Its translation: CASSFGTSDNQPQHF. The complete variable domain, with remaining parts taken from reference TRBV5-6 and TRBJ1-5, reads DAGVTQSPTHLIKTRGQQVTLRCSPKSGHDTVSWYQQALGQGPQFIFQYYEEEERQRGNFPDRFSGHQFPNYSSELNVNALLLGDSALYLCASSFGTSDNQPQHFGDGTRLSIL.

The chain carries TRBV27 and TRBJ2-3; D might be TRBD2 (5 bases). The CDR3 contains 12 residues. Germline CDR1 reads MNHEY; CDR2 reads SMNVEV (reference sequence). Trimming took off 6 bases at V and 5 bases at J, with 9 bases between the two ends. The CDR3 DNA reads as TGTGCCAGCAGGGGTGCGGGAGATACGCAGTATTTT. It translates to CASRGAGDTQYF.

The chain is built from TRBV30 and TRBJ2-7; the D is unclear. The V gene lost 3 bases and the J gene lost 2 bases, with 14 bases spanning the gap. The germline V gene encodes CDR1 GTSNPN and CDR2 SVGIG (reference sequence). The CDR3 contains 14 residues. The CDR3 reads CAWRITGYTYEQYF. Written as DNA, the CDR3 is TGTGCCTGGAGAATCACGGGTTACACCTACGAGCAGTACTTC.

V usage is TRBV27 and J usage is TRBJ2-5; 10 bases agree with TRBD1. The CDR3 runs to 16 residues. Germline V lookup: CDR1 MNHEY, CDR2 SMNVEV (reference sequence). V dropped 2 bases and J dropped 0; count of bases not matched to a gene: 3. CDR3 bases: TGTGCCAGCAGTTTAGGGACAGGGGTTAACCAAGAGACCCAGTACTTC. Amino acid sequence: CASSLGTGVNQETQYF.

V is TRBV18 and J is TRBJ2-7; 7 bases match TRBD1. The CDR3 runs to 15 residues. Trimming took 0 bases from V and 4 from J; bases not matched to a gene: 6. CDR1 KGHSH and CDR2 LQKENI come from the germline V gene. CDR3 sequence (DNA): TGTGCCAGCTCACCACCTGAGCAGGGGGTTTACGAGCAGTACTTC. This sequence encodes CASSPPEQGVYEQYF. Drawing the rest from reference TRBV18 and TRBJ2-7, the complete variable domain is NAGVMQNPRHLVRRRGQEARLRCSPMKGHSHVYWYRQLPEEGLKFMVYLQKENIIDESGMPKERFSAEFPKEGPSILRIQQVVRGDSAAYFCASSPPEQGVYEQYFGPGTRLTVT.

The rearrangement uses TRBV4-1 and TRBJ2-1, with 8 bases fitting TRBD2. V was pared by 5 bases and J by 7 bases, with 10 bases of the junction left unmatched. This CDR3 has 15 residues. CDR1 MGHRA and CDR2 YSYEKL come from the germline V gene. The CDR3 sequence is CASSFRERERNEQFF. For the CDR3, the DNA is TGCGCCAGCAGCTTTCGGGAGCGGGAGAGGAATGAGCAGTTCTTC.

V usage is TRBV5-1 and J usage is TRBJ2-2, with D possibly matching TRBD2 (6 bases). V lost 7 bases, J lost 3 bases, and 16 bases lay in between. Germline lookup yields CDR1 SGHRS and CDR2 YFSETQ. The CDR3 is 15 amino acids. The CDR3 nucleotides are TGCGCCAGCTACTGGGAGGCCGGGTACACCGGGGAGCTGTTTTTT. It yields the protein CASYWEAGYTGELFF.

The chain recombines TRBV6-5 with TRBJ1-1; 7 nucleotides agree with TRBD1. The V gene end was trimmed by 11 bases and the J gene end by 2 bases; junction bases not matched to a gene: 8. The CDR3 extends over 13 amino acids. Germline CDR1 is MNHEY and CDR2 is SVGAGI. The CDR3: CASSQGKNTEAFF. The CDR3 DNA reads TGTGCCTCCTCACAGGGGAAAAACACTGAAGCTTTCTTT.

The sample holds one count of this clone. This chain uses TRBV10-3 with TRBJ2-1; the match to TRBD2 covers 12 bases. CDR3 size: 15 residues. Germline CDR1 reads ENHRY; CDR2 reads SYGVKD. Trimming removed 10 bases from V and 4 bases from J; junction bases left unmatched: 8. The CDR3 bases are TGTGCCAGGAGACTAGCGGGAGAACCTTACAATGAGCAGTTCTTC. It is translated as CARRLAGEPYNEQFF.

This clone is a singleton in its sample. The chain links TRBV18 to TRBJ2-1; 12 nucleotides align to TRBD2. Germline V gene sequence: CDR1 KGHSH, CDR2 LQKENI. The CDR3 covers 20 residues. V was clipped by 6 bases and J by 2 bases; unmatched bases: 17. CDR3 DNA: TGTGCCAGCTCTCTCAACCAGCAGGCTAGCGGGAGGGGAACCTACAATGAGCAGTTCTTC. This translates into CASSLNQQASGRGTYNEQFF.